These T cell receptor beta chains were read from a single sample in a study of prognosis after radiotherapy for stage I lung cancer. TCRdb processed the multiplex PCR reads anew with MiXCR; each CDR3 protein has one entry. There are tens of thousands of distinct CDR3 sequences in the sample; roughly 44% occur only once, and around 29% lies in the top ten. Source: PBMCs, taken before or after stereotactic body radiation therapy (not recorded which). The receptor set was obtained from a donor aged 50 or older with non-small cell lung cancer. CDR3s include the opening cysteine and the closing phenylalanine or tryptophan. The order of the fields is CDR3 protein, CDR3 DNA, J gene, D gene, clone size, V gene. The D gene is left open where the match is weak. Size values are once, few and many counts, or a class for expanded clones, and some rows have none.

cdr3_aa: CASSPLATNTGELFF; cdr3_nt: TGTGCCAGCAGCCCCTTAGCGACAAACACCGGGGAGCTGTTTTTT; j_call: TRBJ2-2; d_call: NA; clone_size: many; v_call: TRBV9
cdr3_aa: CATSDFDQGLTDTQYF; cdr3_nt: TGTGCCACCAGTGATTTTGACCAGGGGCTGACAGATACGCAGTATTTT; j_call: TRBJ2-3; d_call: NA; clone_size: medium-sized; v_call: TRBV24-1
cdr3_aa: CASSTVFRQPTNYGYTF; cdr3_nt: TGTGCCAGCAGTACGGTGTTTAGACAGCCGACTAACTATGGCTACACCTTC; j_call: TRBJ1-2; d_call: NA; clone_size: few; v_call: TRBV6-1
cdr3_aa: CASSFTGGRDTQYF; cdr3_nt: TGCGCCAGCAGCTTTACGGGAGGGAGGGATACGCAGTATTTT; j_call: TRBJ2-3; d_call: TRBD2; clone_size: many; v_call: TRBV5-1
cdr3_aa: CASSPSGQPQETQYF; cdr3_nt: TGTGCCAGCTCACCTTCGGGACAGCCACAAGAGACCCAGTACTTC; j_call: TRBJ2-5; d_call: TRBD1; clone_size: many; v_call: TRBV18
cdr3_aa: CASSEGGLGEYEQYF; cdr3_nt: TGTGCCAGCAGTGAAGGGGGACTAGGGGAATACGAGCAGTACTTC; j_call: TRBJ2-7; d_call: TRBD2; clone_size: many; v_call: TRBV2
cdr3_aa: CASSYSAGTVGGYTF; cdr3_nt: TGTGCCAGCAGTTACTCGGCCGGGACAGTCGGCGGCTACACCTTC; j_call: TRBJ1-2; d_call: TRBD1; clone_size: NA; v_call: TRBV6-2/TRBV6-3
cdr3_aa: CASSFRRTTYEQYF; cdr3_nt: TGTGCCAGCAGTTTTCGGAGGACAACCTACGAGCAGTACTTC; j_call: TRBJ2-7; d_call: NA; clone_size: medium-sized; v_call: TRBV6-5
cdr3_aa: CGARDPTVTATGELFF; cdr3_nt: TGCGGTGCTAGAGACCCAACGGTGACGGCCACCGGGGAGCTGTTTTTT; j_call: TRBJ2-2; d_call: NA; clone_size: NA; v_call: TRBV20-1
cdr3_aa: CSAREGALQSYEHFF; cdr3_nt: TGCAGTGCTAGAGAAGGTGCTCTTCAATCTTATGAGCATTTCTTC; j_call: TRBJ2-1; d_call: NA; clone_size: once; v_call: TRBV20-1